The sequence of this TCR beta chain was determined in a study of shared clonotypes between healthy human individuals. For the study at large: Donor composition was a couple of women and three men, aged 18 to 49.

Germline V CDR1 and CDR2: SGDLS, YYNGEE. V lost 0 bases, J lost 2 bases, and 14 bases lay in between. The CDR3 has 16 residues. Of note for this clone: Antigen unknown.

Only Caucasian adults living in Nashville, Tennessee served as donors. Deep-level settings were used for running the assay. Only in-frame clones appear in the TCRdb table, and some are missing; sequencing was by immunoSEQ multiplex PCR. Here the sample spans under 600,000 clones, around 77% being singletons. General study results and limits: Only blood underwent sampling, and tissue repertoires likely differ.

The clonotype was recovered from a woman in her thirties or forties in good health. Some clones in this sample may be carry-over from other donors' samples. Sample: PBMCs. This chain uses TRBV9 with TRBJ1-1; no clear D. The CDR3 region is CASSVAPGEENTEAFF. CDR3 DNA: TGTGCCAGCAGCGTAGCGCCAGGCGAGGAAAACACTGAAGCTTTCTTT.